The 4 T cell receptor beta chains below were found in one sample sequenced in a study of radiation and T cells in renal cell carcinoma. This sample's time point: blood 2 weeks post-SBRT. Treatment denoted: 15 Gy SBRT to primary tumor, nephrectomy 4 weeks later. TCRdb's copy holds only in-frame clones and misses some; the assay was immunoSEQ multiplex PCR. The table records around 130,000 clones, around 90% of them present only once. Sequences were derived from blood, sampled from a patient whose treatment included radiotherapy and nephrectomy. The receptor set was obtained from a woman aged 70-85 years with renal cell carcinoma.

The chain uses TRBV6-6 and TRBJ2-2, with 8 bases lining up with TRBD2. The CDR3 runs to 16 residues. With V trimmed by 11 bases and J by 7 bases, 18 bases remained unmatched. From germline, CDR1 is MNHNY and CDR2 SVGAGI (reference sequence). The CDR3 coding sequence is TGTGCCTGTCTCCGAGCGGGACTAGTTGACGGCGGGGAGCTGTTTTTT. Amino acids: CACLRAGLVDGGELFF.

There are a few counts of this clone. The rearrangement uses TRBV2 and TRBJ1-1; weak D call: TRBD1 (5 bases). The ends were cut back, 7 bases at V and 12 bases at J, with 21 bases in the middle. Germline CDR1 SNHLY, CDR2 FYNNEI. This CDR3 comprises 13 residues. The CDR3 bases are TGTGCCAGCACCATACCGCCGGACATGCCGACTTTCTTT. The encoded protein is CASTIPPDMPTFF.

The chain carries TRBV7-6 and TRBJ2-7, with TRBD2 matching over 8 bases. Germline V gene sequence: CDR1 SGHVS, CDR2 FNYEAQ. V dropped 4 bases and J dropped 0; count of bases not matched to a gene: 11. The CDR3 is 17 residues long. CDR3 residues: CASSSKGRGGHSYEQYF. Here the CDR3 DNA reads TGTGCCAGCAGCTCCAAGGGGCGCGGGGGGCACTCCTACGAGCAGTACTTC.

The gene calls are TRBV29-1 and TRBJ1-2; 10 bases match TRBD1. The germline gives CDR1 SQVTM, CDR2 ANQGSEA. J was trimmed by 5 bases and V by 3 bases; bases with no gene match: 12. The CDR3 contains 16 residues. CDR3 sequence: CSVDFSGQGSLYGYTF. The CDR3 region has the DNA TGCAGCGTTGATTTTTCGGGACAGGGGAGTTTGTATGGCTACACCTTC.